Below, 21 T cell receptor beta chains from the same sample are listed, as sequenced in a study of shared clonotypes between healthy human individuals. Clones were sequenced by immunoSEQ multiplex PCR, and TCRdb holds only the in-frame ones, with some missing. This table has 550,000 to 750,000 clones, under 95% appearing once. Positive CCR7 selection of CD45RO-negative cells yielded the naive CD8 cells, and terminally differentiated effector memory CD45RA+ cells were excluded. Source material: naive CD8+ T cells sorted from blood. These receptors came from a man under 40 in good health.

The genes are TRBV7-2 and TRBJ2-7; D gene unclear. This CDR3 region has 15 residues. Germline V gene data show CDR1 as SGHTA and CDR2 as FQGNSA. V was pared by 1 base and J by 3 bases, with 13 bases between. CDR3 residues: CASSLDLGFVYEQYF. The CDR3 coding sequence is TGTGCCAGCAGCTTAGACTTAGGGTTTGTCTACGAGCAGTACTTC.

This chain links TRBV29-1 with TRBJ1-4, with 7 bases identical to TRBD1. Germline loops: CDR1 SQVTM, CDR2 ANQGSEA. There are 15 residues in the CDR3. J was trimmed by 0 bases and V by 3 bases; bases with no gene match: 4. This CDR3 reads CSVEIGTATNEKLFF. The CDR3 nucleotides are TGCAGCGTTGAGATAGGGACAGCAACTAATGAAAAACTGTTTTTT.

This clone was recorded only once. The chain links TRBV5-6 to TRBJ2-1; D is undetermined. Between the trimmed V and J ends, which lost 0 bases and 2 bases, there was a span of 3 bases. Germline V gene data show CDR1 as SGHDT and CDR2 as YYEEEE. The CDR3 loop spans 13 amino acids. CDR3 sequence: CASSLEPYNEQFF. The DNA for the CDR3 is TGTGCCAGCAGCTTGGAACCCTACAATGAGCAGTTCTTC.

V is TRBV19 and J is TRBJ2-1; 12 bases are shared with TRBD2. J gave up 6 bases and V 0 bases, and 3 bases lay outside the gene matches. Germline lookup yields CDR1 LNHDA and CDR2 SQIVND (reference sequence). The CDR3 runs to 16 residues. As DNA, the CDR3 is TGTGCCAGTAGTATAGAAGGGACTAGCGGGCTCAATGAGCAGTTCTTC. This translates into CASSIEGTSGLNEQFF.

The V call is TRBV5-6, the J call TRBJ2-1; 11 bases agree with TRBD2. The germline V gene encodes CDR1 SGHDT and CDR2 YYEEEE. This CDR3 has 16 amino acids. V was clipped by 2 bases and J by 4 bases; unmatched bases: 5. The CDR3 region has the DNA TGTGCCAGCAGCTTCTGGACTAGCGGGCGGTACAATGAGCAGTTCTTC. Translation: CASSFWTSGRYNEQFF. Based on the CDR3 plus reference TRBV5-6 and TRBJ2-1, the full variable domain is DAGVTQSPTHLIKTRGQQVTLRCSPKSGHDTVSWYQQALGQGPQFIFQYYEEEERQRGNFPDRFSGHQFPNYSSELNVNALLLGDSALYLCASSFWTSGRYNEQFFGPGTRLTVL.

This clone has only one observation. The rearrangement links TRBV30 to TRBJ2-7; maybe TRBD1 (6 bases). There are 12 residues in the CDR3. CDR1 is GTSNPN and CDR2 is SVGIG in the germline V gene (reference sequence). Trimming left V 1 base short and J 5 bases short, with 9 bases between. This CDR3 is CAWSGSGDEQYF. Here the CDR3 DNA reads TGTGCCTGGAGTGGATCAGGGGACGAGCAGTACTTC.

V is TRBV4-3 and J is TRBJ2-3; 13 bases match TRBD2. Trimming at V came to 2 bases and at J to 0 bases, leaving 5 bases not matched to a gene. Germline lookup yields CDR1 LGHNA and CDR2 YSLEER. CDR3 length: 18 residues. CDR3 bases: TGCGCCAGCAGCCAAAACCGACTAGCGGGAGGAAGCACAGATACGCAGTATTTT. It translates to CASSQNRLAGGSTDTQYF.

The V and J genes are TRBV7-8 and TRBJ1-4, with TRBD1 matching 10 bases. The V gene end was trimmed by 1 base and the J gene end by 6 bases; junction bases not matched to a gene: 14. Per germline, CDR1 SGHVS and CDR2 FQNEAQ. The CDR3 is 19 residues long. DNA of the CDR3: TGTGCCAGCAGCTTAGGCCCCGGGACAGGGGATCCGTGGGATGAAAAACTGTTTTTT. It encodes CASSLGPGTGDPWDEKLFF.

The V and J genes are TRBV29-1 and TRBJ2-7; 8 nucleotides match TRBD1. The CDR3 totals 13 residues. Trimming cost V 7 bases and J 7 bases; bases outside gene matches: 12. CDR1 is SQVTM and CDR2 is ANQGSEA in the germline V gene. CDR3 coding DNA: TGCAGCGGGGTCGGGACAGGCTTAAGGGAGCAGTACTTC. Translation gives CSGVGTGLREQYF.

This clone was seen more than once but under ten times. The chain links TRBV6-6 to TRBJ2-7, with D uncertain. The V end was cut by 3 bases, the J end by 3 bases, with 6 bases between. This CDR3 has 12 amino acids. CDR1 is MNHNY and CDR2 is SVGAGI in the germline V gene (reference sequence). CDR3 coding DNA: TGTGCCAGCAGTTATCAGGACTACGAGCAGTACTTC. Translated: CASSYQDYEQYF.

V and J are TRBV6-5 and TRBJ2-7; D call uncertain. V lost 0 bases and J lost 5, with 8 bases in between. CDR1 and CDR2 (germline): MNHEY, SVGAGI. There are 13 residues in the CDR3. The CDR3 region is CASSYSEGDEQYF. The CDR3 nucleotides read TGTGCCAGCAGTTACTCAGAAGGCGACGAGCAGTACTTC.

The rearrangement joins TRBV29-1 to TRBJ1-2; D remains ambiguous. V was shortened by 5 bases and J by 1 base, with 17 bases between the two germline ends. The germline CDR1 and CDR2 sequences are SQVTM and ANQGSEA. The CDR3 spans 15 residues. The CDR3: CSVYPKPDGNYGYTF. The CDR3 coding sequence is TGCAGCGTTTACCCGAAGCCTGACGGTAACTATGGCTACACCTTC. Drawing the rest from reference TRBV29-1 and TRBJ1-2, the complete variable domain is SAVISQKPSRDICQRGTSLTIQCQVDSQVTMMFWYRQQPGQSLTLIATANQGSEATYESGFVIDKFPISRPNLTFSTLTVSNMSPEDSSIYLCSVYPKPDGNYGYTFGSGTRLTVV.

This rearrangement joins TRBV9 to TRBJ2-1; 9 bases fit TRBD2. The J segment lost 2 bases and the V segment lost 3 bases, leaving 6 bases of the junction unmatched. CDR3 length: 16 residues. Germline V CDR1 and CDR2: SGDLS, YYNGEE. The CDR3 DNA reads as TGTGCCAGCAGCGATAGCGGGAGCGGGACCTACAATGAGCAGTTCTTC. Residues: CASSDSGSGTYNEQFF.

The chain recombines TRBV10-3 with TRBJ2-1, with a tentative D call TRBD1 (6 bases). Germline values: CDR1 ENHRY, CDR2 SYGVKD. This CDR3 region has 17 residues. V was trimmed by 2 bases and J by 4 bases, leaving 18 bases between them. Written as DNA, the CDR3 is TGTGCCATCAGTGAGCCAGAGACAGGAAAGCTGTACAATGAGCAGTTCTTC. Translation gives CAISEPETGKLYNEQFF.

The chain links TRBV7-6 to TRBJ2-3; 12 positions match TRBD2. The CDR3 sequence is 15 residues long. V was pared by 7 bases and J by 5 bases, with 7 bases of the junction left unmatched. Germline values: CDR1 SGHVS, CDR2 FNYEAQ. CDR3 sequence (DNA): TGTGCCAGCACCCTCCTAGCGGGGGGGGGAGATACGCAGTATTTT. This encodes CASTLLAGGGDTQYF.

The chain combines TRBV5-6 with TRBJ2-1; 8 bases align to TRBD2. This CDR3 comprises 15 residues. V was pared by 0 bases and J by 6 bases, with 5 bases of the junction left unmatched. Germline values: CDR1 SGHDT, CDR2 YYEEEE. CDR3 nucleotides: TGTGCCAGCAGCTTGGTCGGGAGGGTGGGCAATGAGCAGTTCTTC. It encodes CASSLVGRVGNEQFF.

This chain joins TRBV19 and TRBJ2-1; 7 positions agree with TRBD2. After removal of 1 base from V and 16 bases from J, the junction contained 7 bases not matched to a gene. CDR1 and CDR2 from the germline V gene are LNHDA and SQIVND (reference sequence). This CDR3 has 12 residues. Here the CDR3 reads CASSIGLAIIFF. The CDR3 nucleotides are TGTGCCAGTAGTATAGGACTAGCTATCATTTTCTTC.

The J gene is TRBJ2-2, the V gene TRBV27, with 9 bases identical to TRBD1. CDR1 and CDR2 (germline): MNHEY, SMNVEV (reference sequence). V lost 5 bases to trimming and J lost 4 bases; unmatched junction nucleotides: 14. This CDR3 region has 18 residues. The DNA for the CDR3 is TGTGCCAGCAGTCTCACCTCAGGGACAGGGTTTGTCACCGGGGAGCTGTTTTTT. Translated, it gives CASSLTSGTGFVTGELFF.

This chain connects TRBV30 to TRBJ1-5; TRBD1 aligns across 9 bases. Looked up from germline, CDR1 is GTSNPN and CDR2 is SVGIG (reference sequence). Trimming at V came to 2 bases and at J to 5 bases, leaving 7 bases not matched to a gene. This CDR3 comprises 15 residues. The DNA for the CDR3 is TGTGCCTGGAGTCCGCCCACAGGGGGCGATCAGCCCCAGCATTTT. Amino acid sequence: CAWSPPTGGDQPQHF.

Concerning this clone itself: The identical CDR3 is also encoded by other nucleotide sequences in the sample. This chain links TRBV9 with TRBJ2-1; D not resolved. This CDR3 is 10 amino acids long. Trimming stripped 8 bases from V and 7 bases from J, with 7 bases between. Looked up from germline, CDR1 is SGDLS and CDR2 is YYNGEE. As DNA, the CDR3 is TGTGCCAGTGCTGGGAATGAGCAGTTCTTC. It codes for CASAGNEQFF.

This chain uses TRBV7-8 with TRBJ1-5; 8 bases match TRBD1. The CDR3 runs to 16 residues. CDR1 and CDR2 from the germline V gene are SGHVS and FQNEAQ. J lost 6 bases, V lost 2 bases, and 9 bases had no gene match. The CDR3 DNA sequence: TGTGCCAGCAGCTTACCCAGCTCAGGGGGCTTTCAGCCCCAGCATTTT. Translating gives CASSLPSSGGFQPQHF.